This TCR beta chain was recorded in a study of shared clonotypes between healthy human individuals (dated by TCRdb to 2019 to 2021). Regarding the complete study: Two women and three men aged 18 to 49 years were included in the cohort. Blood TCR repertoires of roughly five healthy adults were deeply sequenced to estimate repertoire size and the extent of clonotype sharing between individuals. Between about 0.85 and 9.5 billion PBMCs per donor were obtained by leukapheresis. For each donor, three plates each were used for CD4 naive and CD4 memory, two plates were used for CD8 naive, and one plate was used for CD8 memory. Libraries were prepared and TCR repertoires were sequenced by different laboratories using diverse techniques, in order to increase sequencing depth and limit assay-specific biases. General findings and caveats noted by the study authors: Only blood was sampled, and tissue TCR repertoires likely differ from those in blood. Naive subsets generally had larger estimated clonotype richness than memory subsets. The small number of donors limited the genetic and exposure-history diversity represented. Pairwise subsampling indicated that sequencing depth was expected to affect the degree of clonotype sharing among donors. Compared with non-shared clonotypes, clonotypes shared by all four sorted-subset donors had higher generation probabilities. Roughly 5.2% of naive CD4, more than 3% of naive CD8, roughly 2.4% of memory CD4, and approximately 0.39% of memory CD8 clonotypes were shared across several donors. Incomplete sequencing was indicated by rarefaction of sorted-subset datasets, despite the large sequencing depth.

With regard to this clone: Its antigen is currently not known. The sample holds no much larger clone one base away, and base qualities are not on file.

V is shortened by 3 bases, J by 4 bases, and the region joining them spans 12 bases. Sequences MGHRA (CDR1) and YSYEKL (CDR2) are obtained from the germline V gene. Spanning cysteine to phenylalanine, the CDR3 consists of 14 amino acids. Only CDR3 DNA remains: 42 bases, in frame from the first base. TCR CDR3 regions were amplified from genomic DNA by multiplex PCR using the deep immunoSEQ assay. Genomic DNA extracted from each cell subset was distributed evenly over all wells of several immunoSEQ 96-well plates, and each plate served as one replicate. For sorted subsets, about 220 ng of genomic DNA, equivalent to 30,000 or so T cell genomes, went into each replicate PCR. Purified libraries were quantified with a Qubit 3.0 fluorometer, sized on a Bioanalyzer 2100, and re-quantified with the KAPA Library Quantification kit. Every immunoSEQ 96-well plate was sequenced on a dedicated single-read 150-cycle Illumina NextSeq 550 flow cell. Regarding the original processing steps: Because the immunoSEQ output held only junctional sequences and lacked quality scores, the filtering could not match the filtering applied to full-length reads. Sequences were annotated with PyIR, a Python wrapper for IgBLAST v1.9, using IMGT germline references to assign V/J genes and CDR3. Reads with weak V/J assignments (E-value above 1e-6), missing CDR3, stop codons, out-of-frame junctions, or ambiguous translated residues were removed. V3J clonotypes were defined by identical inferred V gene, J gene, and CDR3 amino acid sequence. Percentage overlap between repertoires was computed as shared unique clonotypes divided by the size of the smaller repertoire. RTK rarefaction, the Chao1 estimator, and Recon v2.1 estimates of unobserved clonotypes were used to assess repertoire richness. For all TCRbeta clonotypes obtained by the gDNA method from a handful of donors, generation probabilities were computed with OLGA. TCRdb mirrors the immuneACCESS table, restricted to in-frame sequences. Some clones are absent from its copies; in checked studies, under half trace to an unresolved V gene, and the reason for the others is unknown. V, J and clone size are those of that table, while D and trimming were read from the DNA. This sample lists millions of clones; approximately 94% were detected once. The ten most abundant clones make up 0.9% to 1.4% of the sample.

For the CD8 naive samples, CD45RO-negative cells were positively selected for CCR7, yielding a CD45RA+CCR7+ population from which TemRA cells were excluded. Healthy HIV-negative adults with no recently reported acute infections or vaccinations were included as donors. All donors were Caucasian adults living in Nashville, Tennessee, USA. Blood was obtained by leukapheresis, after which PBMCs were separated by Ficoll-Histopaque density gradient centrifugation and cryopreserved in liquid nitrogen vapor phase. Analytical flow cytometry was used to check the purity and quantity of each magnetically sorted T cell population. Genomic DNA was isolated from each sorted fraction and quantified by UV absorbance on a Nanodrop 2000c.

The source material was naive CD8+ T cells sorted from blood. This specimen's cell subset or site label, per the study, means: CD45RA+CCR7+. This TCR derives from a man aged 18 to 30 in good health. Recombination connected TRBV4-1 to TRBJ1-1; confidence is insufficient to name the D gene. For the CDR3, the sequence is CASSHEPLPTEAFF. The nucleotide sequence reads TGCGCCAGCAGCCACGAGCCTCTGCCCACTGAAGCTTTCTTT.